The T cell receptor beta chain under discussion was sequenced for a study of blood T cell repertoires in COVID-19. Background on the study: Specimens from acute and convalescent COVID-19 originated in the United States, Italy and Spain. The analysed material was cDNA or gDNA that came from T cells, B-cell-depleted T cells, or PBMCs.

Here immunoSEQ multiplex PCR was the method, and the copy in TCRdb shows in-frame clones only, minus some. In the table there are some 270,000 clones, 70% to 90% of which are singletons. CDR1 is MNHEY, CDR2 SMNVEV, per germline (reference sequence). The V and J ends lost 3 bases and 6 bases respectively, with 12 bases between them. CDR3 length: 13 residues. Enrollees, about 18 to 89 years old, lived in 24 US areas. Cohort assignment relied on participant-reported clinical history. Sequencing was done on a sample of PBMCs or T cells enriched from blood (not recorded which). This receptor was obtained from a woman in her 30s who had recovered from COVID-19. This chain links TRBV27 with TRBJ2-7; the D gene is possibly TRBD1 (6 bases). The CDR3 loop is CASSFQLGAEQYF. CDR3 in DNA: TGTGCCAGCAGTTTTCAATTGGGGGCCGAGCAGTACTTC.